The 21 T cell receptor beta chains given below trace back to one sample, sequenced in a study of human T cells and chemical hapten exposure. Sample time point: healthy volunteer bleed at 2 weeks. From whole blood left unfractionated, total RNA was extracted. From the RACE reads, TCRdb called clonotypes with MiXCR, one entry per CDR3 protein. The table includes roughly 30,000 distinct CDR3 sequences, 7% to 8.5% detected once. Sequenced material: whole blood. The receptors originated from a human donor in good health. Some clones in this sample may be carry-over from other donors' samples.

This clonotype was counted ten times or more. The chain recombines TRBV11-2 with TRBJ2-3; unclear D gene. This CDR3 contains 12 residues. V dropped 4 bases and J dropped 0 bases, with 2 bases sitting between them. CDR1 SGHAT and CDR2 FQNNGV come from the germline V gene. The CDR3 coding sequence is TGTGCCAGCAGCTCCAGCACAGATACGCAGTATTTT. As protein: CASSSSTDTQYF.

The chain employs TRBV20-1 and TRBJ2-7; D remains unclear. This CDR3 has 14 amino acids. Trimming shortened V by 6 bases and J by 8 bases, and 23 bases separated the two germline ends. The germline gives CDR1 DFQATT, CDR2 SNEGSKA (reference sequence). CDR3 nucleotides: TGCAGTGCGACTCGGTCGTTACGACCCGACAAGCAGTACTTC. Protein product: CSATRSLRPDKQYF.

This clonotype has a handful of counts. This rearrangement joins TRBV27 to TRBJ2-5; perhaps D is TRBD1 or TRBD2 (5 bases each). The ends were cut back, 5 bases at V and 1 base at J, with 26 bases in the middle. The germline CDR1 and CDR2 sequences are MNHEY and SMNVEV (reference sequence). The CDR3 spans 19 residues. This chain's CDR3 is CASSHQGVSGARIQETQYF. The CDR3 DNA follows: TGTGCCAGCAGTCATCAAGGTGTCTCCGGGGCAAGGATCCAAGAGACCCAGTACTTC.

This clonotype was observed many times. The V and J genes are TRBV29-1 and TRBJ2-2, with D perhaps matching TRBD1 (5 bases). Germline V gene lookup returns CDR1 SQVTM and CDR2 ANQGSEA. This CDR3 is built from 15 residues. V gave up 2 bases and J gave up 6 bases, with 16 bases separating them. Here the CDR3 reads CSVEMGLGLSGELFF. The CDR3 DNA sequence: TGCAGCGTTGAAATGGGGCTCGGCTTGTCCGGGGAGCTGTTTTTT.

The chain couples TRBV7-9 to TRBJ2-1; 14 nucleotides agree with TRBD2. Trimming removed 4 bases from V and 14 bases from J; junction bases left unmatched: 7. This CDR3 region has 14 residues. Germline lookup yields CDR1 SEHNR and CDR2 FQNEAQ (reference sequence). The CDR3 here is CASSSGTSGSSKFF. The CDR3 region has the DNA TGTGCCAGCAGCTCCGGGACTAGCGGGAGTTCGAAGTTCTTC.

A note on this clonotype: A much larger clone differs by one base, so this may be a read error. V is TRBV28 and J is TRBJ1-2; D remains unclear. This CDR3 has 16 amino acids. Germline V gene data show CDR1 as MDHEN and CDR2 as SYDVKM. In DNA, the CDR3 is TGTGCCAGCAGTTTTCCTGAGACCGAGGAGATCTATGGCTACCCCTTC. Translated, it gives CASSFPETEEIYGYPF.

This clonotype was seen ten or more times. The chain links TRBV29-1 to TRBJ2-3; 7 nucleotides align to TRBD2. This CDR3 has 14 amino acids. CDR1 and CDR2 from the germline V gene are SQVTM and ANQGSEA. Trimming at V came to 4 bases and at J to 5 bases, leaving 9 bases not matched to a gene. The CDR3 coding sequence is TGCAGCGTTGGAACGGCGGGAGCGGGAGATACGCAGTATTTT. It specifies CSVGTAGAGDTQYF.

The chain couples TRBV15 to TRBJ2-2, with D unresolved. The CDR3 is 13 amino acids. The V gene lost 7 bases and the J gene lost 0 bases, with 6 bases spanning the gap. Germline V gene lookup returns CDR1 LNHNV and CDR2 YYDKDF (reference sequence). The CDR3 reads CATILANTGELFF. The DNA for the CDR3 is TGTGCCACCATCCTCGCGAACACCGGGGAGCTGTTTTTT.

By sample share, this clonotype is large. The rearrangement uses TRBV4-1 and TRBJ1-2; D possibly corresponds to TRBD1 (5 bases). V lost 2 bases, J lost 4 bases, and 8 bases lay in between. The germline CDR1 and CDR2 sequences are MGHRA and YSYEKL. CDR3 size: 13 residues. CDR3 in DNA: TGCGCCAGCAGCCAATTGGGGCTCTATGGCTACACCTTC. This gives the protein CASSQLGLYGYTF.

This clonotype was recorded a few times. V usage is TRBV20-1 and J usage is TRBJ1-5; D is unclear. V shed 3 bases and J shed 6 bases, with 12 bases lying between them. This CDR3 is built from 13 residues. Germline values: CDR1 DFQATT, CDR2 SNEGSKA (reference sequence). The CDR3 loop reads CSASGREGQPQHF. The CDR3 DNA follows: TGCAGTGCTAGCGGGAGGGAAGGTCAGCCCCAGCATTTT.

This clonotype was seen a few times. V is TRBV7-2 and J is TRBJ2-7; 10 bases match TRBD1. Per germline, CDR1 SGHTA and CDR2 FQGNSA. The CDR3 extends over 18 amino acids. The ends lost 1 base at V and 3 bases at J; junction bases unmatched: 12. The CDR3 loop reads CASSLGFRGTGAFYEQYF. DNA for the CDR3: TGTGCCAGCAGCTTAGGTTTCAGGGGGACAGGGGCGTTCTACGAGCAGTACTTC.

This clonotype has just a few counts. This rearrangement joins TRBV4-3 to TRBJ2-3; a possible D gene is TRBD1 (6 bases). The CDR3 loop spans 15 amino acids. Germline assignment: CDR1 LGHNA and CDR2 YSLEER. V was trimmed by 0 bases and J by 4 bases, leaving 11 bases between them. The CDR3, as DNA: TGCGCCAGCAGCCAAGATATGGGGGCTGCAGATACGCAGTATTTT. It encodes CASSQDMGAADTQYF.

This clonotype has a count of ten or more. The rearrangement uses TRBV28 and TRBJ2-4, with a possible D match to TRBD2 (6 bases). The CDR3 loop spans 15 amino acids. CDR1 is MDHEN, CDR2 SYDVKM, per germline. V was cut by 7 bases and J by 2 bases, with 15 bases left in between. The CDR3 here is CASTPGDLTKNIQYF. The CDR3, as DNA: TGTGCCAGCACACCGGGGGATTTGACCAAAAACATTCAGTACTTC. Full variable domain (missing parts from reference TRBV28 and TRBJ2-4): DVKVTQSSRYLVKRTGEKVFLECVQDMDHENMFWYRQDPGLGLRLIYFSYDVKMKEKGDIPEGYSVSREKKERFSLILESASTNQTSMYLCASTPGDLTKNIQYFGAGTRLSVL.

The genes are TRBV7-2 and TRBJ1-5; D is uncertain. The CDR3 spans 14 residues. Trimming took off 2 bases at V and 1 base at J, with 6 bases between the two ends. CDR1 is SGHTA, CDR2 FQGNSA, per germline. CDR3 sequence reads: CASSLWQSNQPQHF. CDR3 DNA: TGTGCCAGCAGCTTATGGCAGAGCAATCAGCCCCAGCATTTT.

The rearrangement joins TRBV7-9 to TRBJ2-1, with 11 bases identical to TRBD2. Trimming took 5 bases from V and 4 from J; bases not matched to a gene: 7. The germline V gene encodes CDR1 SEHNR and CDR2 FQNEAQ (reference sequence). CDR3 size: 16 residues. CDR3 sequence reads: CASSPGTSGVYNEQFF. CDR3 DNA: TGTGCCAGCAGCCCGGGGACTAGCGGAGTGTACAATGAGCAGTTCTTC.

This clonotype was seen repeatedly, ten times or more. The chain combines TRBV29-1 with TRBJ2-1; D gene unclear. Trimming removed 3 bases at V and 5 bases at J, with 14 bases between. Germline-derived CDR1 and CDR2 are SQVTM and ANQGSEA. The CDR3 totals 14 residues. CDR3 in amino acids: CSVDGPNPDNEQFF. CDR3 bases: TGCAGCGTTGACGGCCCCAATCCCGACAATGAGCAGTTCTTC.

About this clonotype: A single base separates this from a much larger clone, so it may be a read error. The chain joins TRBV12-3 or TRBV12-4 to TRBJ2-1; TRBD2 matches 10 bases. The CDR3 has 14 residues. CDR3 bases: TGTGTCACCCGGGCTAGCGGGGGAAACAATGAGCAGTTCTTC. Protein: CVTRASGGNNEQFF.

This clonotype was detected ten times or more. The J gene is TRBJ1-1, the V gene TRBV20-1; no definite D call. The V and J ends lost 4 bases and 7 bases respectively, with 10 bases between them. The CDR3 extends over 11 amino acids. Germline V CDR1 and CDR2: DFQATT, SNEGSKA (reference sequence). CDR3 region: CSANPKGEAFF. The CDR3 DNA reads TGCAGTGCTAACCCAAAGGGTGAAGCTTTCTTT.

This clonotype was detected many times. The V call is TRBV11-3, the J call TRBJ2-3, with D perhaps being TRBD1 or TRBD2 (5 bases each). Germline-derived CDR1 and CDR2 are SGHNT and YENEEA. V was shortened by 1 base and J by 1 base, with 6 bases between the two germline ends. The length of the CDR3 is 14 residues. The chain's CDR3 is CASSLGGRTDTQYF. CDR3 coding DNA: TGTGCCAGCAGCTTAGGGGGACGCACAGATACGCAGTATTTT.

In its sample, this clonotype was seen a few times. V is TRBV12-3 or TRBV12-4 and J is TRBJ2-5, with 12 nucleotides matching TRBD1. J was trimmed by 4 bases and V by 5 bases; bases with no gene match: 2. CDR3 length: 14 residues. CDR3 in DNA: TGTGCCAGCAGTGGGGACAGGGGGCGAGAGACCCAGTACTTC. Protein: CASSGDRGRETQYF.

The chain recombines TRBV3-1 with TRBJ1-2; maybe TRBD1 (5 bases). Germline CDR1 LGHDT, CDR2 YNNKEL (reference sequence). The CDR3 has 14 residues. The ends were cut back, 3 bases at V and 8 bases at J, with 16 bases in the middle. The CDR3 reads CASSQAGTETGYTF. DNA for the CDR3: TGTGCCAGCAGCCAGGCTGGGACGGAAACGGGCTACACCTTC. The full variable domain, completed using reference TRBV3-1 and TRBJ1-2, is DTAVSQTPKYLVTQMGNDKSIKCEQNLGHDTMYWYKQDSKKFLKIMFSYNNKELIINETVPNRFSPKSPDKAHLNLHINSLELGDSAVYFCASSQAGTETGYTFGSGTRLTVV.